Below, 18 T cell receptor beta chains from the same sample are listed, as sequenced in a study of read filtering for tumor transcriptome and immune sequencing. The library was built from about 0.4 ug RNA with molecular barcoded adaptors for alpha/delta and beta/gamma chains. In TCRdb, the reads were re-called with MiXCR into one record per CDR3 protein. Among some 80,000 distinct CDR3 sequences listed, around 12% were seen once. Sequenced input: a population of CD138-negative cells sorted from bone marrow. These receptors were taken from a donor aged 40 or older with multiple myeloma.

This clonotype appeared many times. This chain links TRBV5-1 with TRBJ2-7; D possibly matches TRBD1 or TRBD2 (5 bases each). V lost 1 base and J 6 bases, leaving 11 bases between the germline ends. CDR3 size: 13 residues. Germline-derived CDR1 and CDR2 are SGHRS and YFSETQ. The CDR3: CASSLFTRGEQYF. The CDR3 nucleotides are TGCGCCAGCAGCTTGTTTACTAGGGGCGAGCAGTACTTC.

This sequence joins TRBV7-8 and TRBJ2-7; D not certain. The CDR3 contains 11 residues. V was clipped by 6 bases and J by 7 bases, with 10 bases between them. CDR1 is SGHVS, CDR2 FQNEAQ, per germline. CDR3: CASRSSFEQYF. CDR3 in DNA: TGTGCCAGCAGATCCTCTTTTGAGCAGTACTTC.

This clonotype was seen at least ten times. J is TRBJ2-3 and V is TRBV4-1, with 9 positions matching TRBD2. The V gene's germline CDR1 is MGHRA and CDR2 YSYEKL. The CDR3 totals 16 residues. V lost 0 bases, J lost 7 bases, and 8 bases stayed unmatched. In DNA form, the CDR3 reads TGCGCCAGCAGCCAAGAAGTCCGGCTAGCGGGAAATACGCAGTATTTT. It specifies CASSQEVRLAGNTQYF.

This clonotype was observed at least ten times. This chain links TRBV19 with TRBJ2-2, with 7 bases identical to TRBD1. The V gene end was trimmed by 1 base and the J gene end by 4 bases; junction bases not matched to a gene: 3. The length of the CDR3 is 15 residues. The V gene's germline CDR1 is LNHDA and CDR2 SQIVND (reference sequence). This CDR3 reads CASSIGGGITGELFF. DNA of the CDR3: TGTGCCAGTAGTATAGGAGGGGGCATCACCGGGGAGCTGTTTTTT.

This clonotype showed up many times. The CDR3 protein is CASSAGYQETQYF. In nucleotides, the CDR3 is TGTGCCAGCAGTGCGGGTTACCAAGAGACCCAGTACTTC. This chain uses TRBV2 with TRBJ2-5; no clear D gene. Trimming removed 4 bases from V and 0 bases from J, with 6 bases in between. The CDR3 totals 13 residues. Germline V gene sequence: CDR1 SNHLY, CDR2 FYNNEI.

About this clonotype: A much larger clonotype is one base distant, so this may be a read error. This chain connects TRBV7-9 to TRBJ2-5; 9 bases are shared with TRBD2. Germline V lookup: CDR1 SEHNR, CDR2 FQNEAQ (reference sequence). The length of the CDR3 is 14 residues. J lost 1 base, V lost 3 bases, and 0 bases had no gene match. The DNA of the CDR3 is TGTGCCAGCAGCTTGACTAGCGGCCAAGAGACCCAGTACTTC. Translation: CASSLTSGQETQYF. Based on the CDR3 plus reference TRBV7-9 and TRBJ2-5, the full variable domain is DTGVSQNPRHKITKRGQNVTFRCDPISEHNRLYWYRQTLGQGPEFLTYFQNEAQLEKSRLLSDRFSAERPKGSFSTLEIQRTEQGDSAMYLCASSLTSGQETQYFGPGTRLLVL.

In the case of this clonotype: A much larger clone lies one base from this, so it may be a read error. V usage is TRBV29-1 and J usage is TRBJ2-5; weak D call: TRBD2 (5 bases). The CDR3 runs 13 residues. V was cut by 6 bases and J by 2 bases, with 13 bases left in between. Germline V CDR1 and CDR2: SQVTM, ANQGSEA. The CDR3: CSVGLLVQETQYF. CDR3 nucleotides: TGCAGCGTCGGTTTACTAGTGCAAGAGACCCAGTACTTC.

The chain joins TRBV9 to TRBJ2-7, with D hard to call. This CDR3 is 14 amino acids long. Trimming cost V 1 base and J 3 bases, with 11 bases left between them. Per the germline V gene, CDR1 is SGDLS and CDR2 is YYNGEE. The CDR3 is CASSVSAENYEQYF. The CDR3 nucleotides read TGTGCCAGCAGCGTATCTGCAGAAAACTACGAGCAGTACTTC.

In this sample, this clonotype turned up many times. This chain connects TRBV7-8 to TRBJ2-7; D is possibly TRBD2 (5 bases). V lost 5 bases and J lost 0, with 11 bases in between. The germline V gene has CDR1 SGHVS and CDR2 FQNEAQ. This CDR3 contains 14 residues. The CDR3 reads CASSTTGSSYEQYF. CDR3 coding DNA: TGTGCCAGCAGCACCACTGGGAGCTCCTACGAGCAGTACTTC.

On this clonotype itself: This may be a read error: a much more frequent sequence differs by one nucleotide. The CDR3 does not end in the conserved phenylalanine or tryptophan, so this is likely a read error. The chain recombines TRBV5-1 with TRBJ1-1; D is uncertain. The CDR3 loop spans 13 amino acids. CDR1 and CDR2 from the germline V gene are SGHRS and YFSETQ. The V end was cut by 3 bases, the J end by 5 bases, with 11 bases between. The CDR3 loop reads CASSYEMRTEAFL. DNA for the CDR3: TGCGCCAGCAGCTATGAGATGAGGACTGAAGCTTTCTTG.

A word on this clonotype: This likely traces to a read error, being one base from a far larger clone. The DNA of the CDR3 is TGTGCCATCCGGGAGGCGGGAAGCGATAAGCAGTTCTTC. Translating gives CAIREAGSDKQFF. The genes are TRBV10-2 and TRBJ2-1; 7 bases are a match to TRBD2. In germline, CDR1 is WSHSY, CDR2 SAAADI. CDR3 length equals 13 residues.

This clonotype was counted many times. In DNA form, the CDR3 reads TGTGCCAGCTCACCACCGGATGGGGCCCACAATGAGCAGTTCTTC. Residues: CASSPPDGAHNEQFF. V gene TRBV18 combines with J gene TRBJ2-1, with D perhaps TRBD1 (5 bases). The germline V gene encodes CDR1 KGHSH and CDR2 LQKENI. This CDR3 has 15 residues. V was trimmed by 0 bases and J by 5 bases, leaving 11 bases between them.

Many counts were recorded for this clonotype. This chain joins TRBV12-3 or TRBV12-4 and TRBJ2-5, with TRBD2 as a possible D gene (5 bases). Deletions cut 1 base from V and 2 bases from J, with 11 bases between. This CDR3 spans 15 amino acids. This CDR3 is CASSLGNGEQETQYF. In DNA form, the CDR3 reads TGTGCCAGCAGTTTAGGAAACGGGGAGCAAGAGACCCAGTACTTC.

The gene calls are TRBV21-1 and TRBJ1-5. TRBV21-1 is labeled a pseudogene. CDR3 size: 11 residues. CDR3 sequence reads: CASINNQPQHF. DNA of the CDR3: TGTGCCAGCATAAATAATCAGCCCCAGCATTTT.

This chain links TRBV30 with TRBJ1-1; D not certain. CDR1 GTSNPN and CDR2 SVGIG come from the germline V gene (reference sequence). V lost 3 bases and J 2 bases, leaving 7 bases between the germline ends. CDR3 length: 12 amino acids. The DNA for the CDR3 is TGTGCCTGGAGCCAACCTAACACTGAAGCTTTCTTT. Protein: CAWSQPNTEAFF.

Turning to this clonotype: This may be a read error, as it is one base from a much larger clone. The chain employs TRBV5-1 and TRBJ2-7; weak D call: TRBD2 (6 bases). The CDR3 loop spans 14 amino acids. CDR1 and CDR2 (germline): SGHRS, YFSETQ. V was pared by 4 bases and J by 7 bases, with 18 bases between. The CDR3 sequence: CASSALARAEEQYF. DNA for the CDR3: TGCGCCAGCAGCGCGCTAGCGAGAGCGGAAGAGCAGTACTTC.

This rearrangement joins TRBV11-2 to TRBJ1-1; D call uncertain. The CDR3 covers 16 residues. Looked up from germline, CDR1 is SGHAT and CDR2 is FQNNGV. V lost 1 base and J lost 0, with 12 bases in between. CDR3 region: CASSLAVGFMNTEAFF. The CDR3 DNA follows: TGTGCCAGCAGCTTAGCGGTGGGCTTTATGAACACTGAAGCTTTCTTT.

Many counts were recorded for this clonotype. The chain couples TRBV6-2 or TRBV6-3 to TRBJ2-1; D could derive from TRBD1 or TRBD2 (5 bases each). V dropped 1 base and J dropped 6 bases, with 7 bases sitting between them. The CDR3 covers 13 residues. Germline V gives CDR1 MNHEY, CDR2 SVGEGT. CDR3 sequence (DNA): TGTGCCAGCAGTTACTTGGGACCCAATGAGCAGTTCTTC. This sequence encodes CASSYLGPNEQFF.